Described below is a single T cell receptor (beta chain) sequence and its context. The antigen it binds to is not known. Base qualities were left out, and no much larger clone turns up one base away. These data are taken from a study of tumour-infiltrating T cells in Burkitt lymphoma (TCRdb year 2020). For context, the study as a whole: When TCR repertoire data were correlated with clinical outcome, productive clonality turned out to predict both overall and progression-free survival, independent of established prognosticators, age at diagnosis among them.

V lost 11 bases and J lost 7 bases; the stretch between them is 17 bases long. The CDR3 runs 13 amino acids, cysteine and phenylalanine included. Of all the DNA, just the CDR3 is kept, 39 bases in frame from base 1. Per the germline V gene, SNHLY is the CDR1 and FYNNEI is the CDR2. The library was generated by the immunoSEQ multiplex PCR assay. Held by TCRdb, this immuneACCESS table contains in-frame sequences only and omits some clones. Under half of the omission traces to an unresolved V gene where checked; the cause of the rest is unknown. The sample records 2,500 to 3,000 clones, more than 75% of which are singletons. About an eighth of the sample rests with the top ten.

Sequenced: tumor tissue. The chain links TRBV2 with TRBJ1-4, with TRBD1 perhaps the D gene, on 5 matching bases. The sequence came from a human donor with diffuse large B-cell lymphoma. For the CDR3, the sequence is CAWDPGRSEKLFF. The nucleotides read TGTGCCTGGGACCCGGGAAGGAGTGAAAAACTGTTTTTT.